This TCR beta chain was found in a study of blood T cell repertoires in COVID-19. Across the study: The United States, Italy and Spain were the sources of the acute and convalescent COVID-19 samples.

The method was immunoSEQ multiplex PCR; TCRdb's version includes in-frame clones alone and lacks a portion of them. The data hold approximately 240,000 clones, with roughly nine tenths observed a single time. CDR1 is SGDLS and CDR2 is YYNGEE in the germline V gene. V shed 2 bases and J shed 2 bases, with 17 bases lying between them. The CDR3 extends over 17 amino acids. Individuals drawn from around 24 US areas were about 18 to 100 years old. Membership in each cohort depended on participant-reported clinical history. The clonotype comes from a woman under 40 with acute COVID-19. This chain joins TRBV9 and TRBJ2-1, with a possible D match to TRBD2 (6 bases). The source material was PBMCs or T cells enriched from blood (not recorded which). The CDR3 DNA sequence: TGTGCCAGCAGCGTTTGGGACTCCGCGATGACCTACAATGAGCAGTTCTTC. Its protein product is CASSVWDSAMTYNEQFF.